The rows below give T cell receptor beta chains drawn from one sample of a study of T-cell reconstitution after alpha-beta-depleted transplantation in children. TCRdb independently ran MiXCR on the PCR reads; one entry per CDR3 protein. The sample records some 300,000 distinct CDR3 sequences, approximately 10% being singletons. Sample: PBMCs from the stem cell graft donor, taken from the stem cell graft. The receptors come from a human donor who donated a stem cell graft to a child with acute lymphoblastic leukemia. CDR3s include the opening cysteine and the closing phenylalanine or tryptophan. The D gene is left open where the match is weak. The listing skips clone size in some rows; elsewhere it reads once, few, many or a size class.

cdr3_nt cdr3_aa d_call v_call clone_size j_call
TGCGCCAGCAGCTTGGGGATAGCGGGAGCCTACAATGAGCAGTTCTTC CASSLGIAGAYNEQFF TRBD2 TRBV5-1 few TRBJ2-1
TGTGCCAGCAGCTTAGTATCCGGGACCCAGTACTTC CASSLVSGTQYF . TRBV7-2 . TRBJ2-5
TGTGCCAGCAGCTCCAACCGGGGTCTGGGAGAGACCCAGTACTTC CASSSNRGLGETQYF . TRBV11-2 . TRBJ2-5
TGTGCCAGCAGCCAAGAAGGAGCGGGAGTCTACGAGCAGTACTTC CASSQEGAGVYEQYF TRBD2 TRBV4-2 many TRBJ2-7
TGTGCCAGCAGGCCCTCGGGTTACGGGAACTACGAGCAGTACTTC CASRPSGYGNYEQYF . TRBV27 . TRBJ2-7
TGTGCCAGCAGCTTAGCACGCGGCGGTGGGGTTTCACCCCTCCACTTT CASSLARGGGVSPLHF . TRBV7-9 many TRBJ1-6
TGTGCTAGCAGCTTAGGGGACAGTTCCTACAATGAGCAGTTCTTC CASSLGDSSYNEQFF TRBD1 TRBV5-1 many TRBJ2-1
TGTGCTGTGATGGGGGATACGCAGTATTTT CAVMGDTQYF . TRBV30 few TRBJ2-3
TGCGCCAGCAGCCAAGATGCCCTAGCGGGAGCTAACACCGGGGAGCTGTTTTTT CASSQDALAGANTGELFF TRBD2 TRBV4-3 . TRBJ2-2
TGTGCCAGCAGCTTAAATTCTCTGGATGAGCAGTTCTTC CASSLNSLDEQFF . TRBV7-2 . TRBJ2-1
TGTGCCAGCAGCCGCGCGGGGCAGGGCGAGCAGTTCTTC CASSRAGQGEQFF . TRBV9 . TRBJ2-1
TGTGCCAGCAGCTTGTTTGGTAGAAATTCGAATGAGCAGTTCTTC CASSLFGRNSNEQFF . TRBV5-4 . TRBJ2-1
TGTGCCAGCATCCTACGGACAGGGGGATCCTATGGCTACACCTTC CASILRTGGSYGYTF TRBD1 TRBV7-2 many TRBJ1-2
TGTGCCAGCAGCTTAGCAGGGCAGGAGACGGCAGATACGCAGTATTTT CASSLAGQETADTQYF . TRBV13 . TRBJ2-3
TGTGCCAGCACCGACGGCGGCCCTAACTATGGCTACACCTTC CASTDGGPNYGYTF . TRBV12-3/TRBV12-4 few TRBJ1-2
TGCAGTGGTGGATCGGGACATCGGAAGAACACTGAAGCTTTCTTT CSGGSGHRKNTEAFF . TRBV20-1 few TRBJ1-1
TGTGCCAGCAGCTCGGTCGGGGGCGGTAATCAGCCCCAGCATTTT CASSSVGGGNQPQHF . TRBV7-2 few TRBJ1-5
TGCGCCAGCAGCTTGGGATTTGGCCTGGACAGGGAGAAAGAGACCCAGTACTTC CASSLGFGLDREKETQYF TRBD1 TRBV5-1 . TRBJ2-5
TGCGCCAGCAGCCTGAGTGGGATTACTAACACTGAAGCTTTCTTT CASSLSGITNTEAFF . TRBV5-1 . TRBJ1-1
TGTGCCAGCAGCTTAGTATCAGGGTCCTCTGGAAACACCATATATTTT CASSLVSGSSGNTIYF . TRBV7-9 . TRBJ1-3
TGCAGCGTTTCCGGACTAGCGGGAGTTATCCAAGAGACCCAGTACTTC CSVSGLAGVIQETQYF TRBD2 TRBV29-1 . TRBJ2-5
TGTGCCAGCAGTTTAGCAGCGAGCTCCTACGAGCAGTACTTC CASSLAASSYEQYF . TRBV27 many TRBJ2-7
TGCGCCAGCAGCCAGTCACAGGGATCCACGAGAGCTTTCTTT CASSQSQGSTRAFF . TRBV4-3 . TRBJ1-1
TGTGCCAGCAGCTTGAGAAATGCTATACACGAGCAGTACTTC CASSLRNAIHEQYF . TRBV7-2 . TRBJ2-7
TGTGCCTGGGGCTTACAGGGCGAGCAGTACTTC CAWGLQGEQYF . TRBV30 . TRBJ2-7
TGTGCCAGCAGCCTTCGGATGGCGTCTGAAGCTTTCTTT CASSLRMASEAFF . TRBV4-2 . TRBJ1-1
TGCGCCAGCAGCGAACCAGTCGGACAGGGAATGAAGGAGCAGTACTTC CASSEPVGQGMKEQYF TRBD1 TRBV4-1 few TRBJ2-7
TGTGCCATCAGTGAATTAGGTAGCGGGAGCTATTACAATGAGCAGTTCTTC CAISELGSGSYYNEQFF TRBD2 TRBV10-3 . TRBJ2-1
TGTGCCAGCAGCTTATTCGTTCGGGATCTGATTGAAGCTTTCTTT CASSLFVRDLIEAFF . TRBV7-9 . TRBJ1-1
TGCGCCAGCAGCTCCGGGACAGGCTATTCACCCCTCCACTTT CASSSGTGYSPLHF TRBD1 TRBV5-1 . TRBJ1-6
TGTGCCAGGAGCGGACCTTACTATGGCTACACCTTC CARSGPYYGYTF . TRBV5-8 many TRBJ1-2
TGTGCCAGCAGTTCCGGGGACGGGGGCTCTGGAAACACCATATATTTT CASSSGDGGSGNTIYF . TRBV28 few TRBJ1-3
TGTGCCAGCAGCCCCCTGGCTTCCTACGAGCAGTACTTC CASSPLASYEQYF . TRBV7-2 many TRBJ2-7
TGTGCCACCAGCAGATCAAGTAGCGGGAGGGGGTTGTATGAGCAGTTCTTC CATSRSSSGRGLYEQFF TRBD2 TRBV15 few TRBJ2-1
TGCGCCAGCAGCCATGAATCCTACGAGCAGTACTTC CASSHESYEQYF . TRBV4-1 many TRBJ2-7
TGTGCCAGCAGCCTAAAAGGCCCCTACGAGCAGTACTTC CASSLKGPYEQYF . TRBV3-1 many TRBJ2-7
TGTGCCATCAGTGGGCCAGGGGGCATATCTGGAAACACCATATATTTT CAISGPGGISGNTIYF TRBD1 TRBV10-3 many TRBJ1-3
TGTGCCAGCAGCTTATCCGACAGGGTAGAGTCACCCCTCCACTTT CASSLSDRVESPLHF TRBD1 TRBV7-2 . TRBJ1-6
TGTGCCAGCAGCCCACTAGCGGGAGGGTCCTCCTCATTCAATGAGCAGTTCTTC CASSPLAGGSSSFNEQFF TRBD2 TRBV2 . TRBJ2-1
TGCGCCAGCAGCCCCGGACTAGCGGACCTTTACAATGAGCAGTTCTTC CASSPGLADLYNEQFF TRBD2 TRBV5-1 . TRBJ2-1
TGTGCCAGCAGTTTAGAGGGCTGGGGGGACAACGAGCAGTACTTC CASSLEGWGDNEQYF . TRBV28 . TRBJ2-7
TGTGCCAGCAGCTTAGCGGGGGTAGCCAAAAACATTCAGTACTTC CASSLAGVAKNIQYF . TRBV7-2 . TRBJ2-4
TGCAGTGCTAGAGTGGGACAGGGCGTCCCCTACGAGCAGTACTTC CSARVGQGVPYEQYF TRBD1 TRBV20-1 . TRBJ2-7
TGCGCCAGCAGCCAGCAAACTAGCGCCACCGGGGAGCTGTTTTTT CASSQQTSATGELFF TRBD2 TRBV5-1 . TRBJ2-2
TGTGCCAGCAGCACCGGGACTAGCGCCGAGCAGTACTTC CASSTGTSAEQYF TRBD2 TRBV7-9 many TRBJ2-7
TGTGCCAGCAGCCTCAGGGGGAACCAAGAGACCCAGTACTTC CASSLRGNQETQYF TRBD1 TRBV5-5 many TRBJ2-5
TGTGCCAGCAGTTACACGATTGCTCGTGGAGAGCAGTTCTTC CASSYTIARGEQFF . TRBV6-5 . TRBJ2-1
TGTGCCAGCATTCAGTCCCTCAACTACAATGAGCAGTTCTTC CASIQSLNYNEQFF . TRBV7-2 many TRBJ2-1
TGCGCCAGCAGCTTTCGGTTGAGGGAGGGAGAGCAGTACTTC CASSFRLREGEQYF TRBD2 TRBV5-1 few TRBJ2-7